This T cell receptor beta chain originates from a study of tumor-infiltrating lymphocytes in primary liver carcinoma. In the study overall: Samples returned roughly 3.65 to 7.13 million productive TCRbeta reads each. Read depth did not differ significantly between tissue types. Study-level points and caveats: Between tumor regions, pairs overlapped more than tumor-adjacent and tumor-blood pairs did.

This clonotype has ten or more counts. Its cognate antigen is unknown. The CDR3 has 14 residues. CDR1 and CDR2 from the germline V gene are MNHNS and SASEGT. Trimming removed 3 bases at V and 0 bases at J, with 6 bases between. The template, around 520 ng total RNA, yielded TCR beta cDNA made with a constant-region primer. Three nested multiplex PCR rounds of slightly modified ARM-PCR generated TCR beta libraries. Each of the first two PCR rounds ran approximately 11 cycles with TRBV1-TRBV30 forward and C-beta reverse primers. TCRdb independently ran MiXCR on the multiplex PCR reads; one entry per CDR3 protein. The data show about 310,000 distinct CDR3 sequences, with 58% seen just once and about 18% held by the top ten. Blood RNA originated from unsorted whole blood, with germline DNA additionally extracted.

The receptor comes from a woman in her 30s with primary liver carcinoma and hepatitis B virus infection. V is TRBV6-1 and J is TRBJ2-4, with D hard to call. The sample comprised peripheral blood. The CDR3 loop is CASSDGLAKNIQYF. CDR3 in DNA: TGTGCCAGCAGTGATGGCCTAGCCAAAAACATTCAGTACTTC.